This entry is about one T cell receptor beta chain. This sample is part of a study of blood T cell repertoires in COVID-19. How the authors handled the data: Reference gene primer amplification gave nucleated cell count estimates. Clones were read by immunoSEQ multiplex PCR, and TCRdb kept only the in-frame ones, dropping some. Clone size and V and J calls were adopted from that table, with D and trimming inferred from the DNA. The sample includes approximately 100,000 clones, roughly 87% of them seen just once. The CDR3 has 16 amino acids. J gave up 8 bases and V 4 bases, and 14 bases lay outside the gene matches. Germline V gene data show CDR1 as MNHEY and CDR2 as SVGAGI.

The sample comprised peripheral blood. This TCR was sampled from a woman aged 55-75 years with acute or convalescent COVID-19. The chain has TRBV6-5 and TRBJ2-1, with 7 bases matching TRBD2. The chain's CDR3 is CASSLVPGRTRYEQFF. Here the CDR3 DNA reads TGTGCCAGCAGTTTAGTTCCCGGGAGGACCAGGTATGAGCAGTTCTTC.